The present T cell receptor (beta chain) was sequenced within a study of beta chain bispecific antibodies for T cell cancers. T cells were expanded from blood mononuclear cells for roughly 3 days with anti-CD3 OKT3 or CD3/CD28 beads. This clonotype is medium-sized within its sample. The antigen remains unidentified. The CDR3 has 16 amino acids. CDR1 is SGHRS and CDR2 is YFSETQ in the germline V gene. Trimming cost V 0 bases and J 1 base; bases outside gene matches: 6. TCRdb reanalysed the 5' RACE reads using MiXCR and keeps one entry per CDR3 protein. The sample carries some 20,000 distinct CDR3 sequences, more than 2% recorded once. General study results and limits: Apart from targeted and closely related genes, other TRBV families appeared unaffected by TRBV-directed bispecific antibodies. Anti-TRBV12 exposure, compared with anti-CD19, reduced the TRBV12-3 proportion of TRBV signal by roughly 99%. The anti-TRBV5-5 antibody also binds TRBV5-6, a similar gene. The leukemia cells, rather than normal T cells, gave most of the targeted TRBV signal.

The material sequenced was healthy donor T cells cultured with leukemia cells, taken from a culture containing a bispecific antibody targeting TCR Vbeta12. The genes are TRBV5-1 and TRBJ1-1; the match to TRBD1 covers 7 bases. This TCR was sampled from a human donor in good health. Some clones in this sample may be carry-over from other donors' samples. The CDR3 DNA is TGCGCCAGCAGCTTGGGAGACAGGGCCCAGAACACTGAAGCTTTCTTT. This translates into CASSLGDRAQNTEAFF.